The source of this TCR beta chain is a study of early T cells in non-severe SARS-CoV-2 infection. About the study: Chains were unpaired, as sequencing was done on bulk RNA from unsorted whole blood.

Many counts were recorded for this clonotype. Attachment of unique molecular identifiers to individual cDNA molecules was performed. TCRdb recomputed calls from the 5' RACE reads with MiXCR, one row per CDR3 protein. The sample has roughly 26,000 distinct CDR3 sequences, more than 3.5% seen once. Sequenced sample: whole blood. This receptor was obtained from an adult who was a healthcare worker with PCR-confirmed SARS-CoV-2 infection or an uninfected control (not recorded which).

The CDR3: CASSLVPSGSINEQFF. For the CDR3, the DNA is TGCGCCAGCAGCTTGGTGCCTAGCGGGAGTATCAATGAGCAGTTCTTC. The J gene is TRBJ2-1, the V gene TRBV5-1; 10 bases line up with TRBD2. This CDR3 spans 16 amino acids. V dropped 0 bases and J dropped 6; count of bases not matched to a gene: 6. Germline values: CDR1 SGHRS, CDR2 YFSETQ.